Listed below are T cell receptor beta chains from one sample, sequenced in a study of cytomegalovirus exposure and HLA in healthy donors. Some clones are missing from TCRdb's copy, which holds only in-frame ones; the method was immunoSEQ multiplex PCR. The sample comprises about 160,000 clones, 65% to 80% of which are singletons, and approximately 2% rests with the top ten. The sample consisted of PBMCs. Receptors were obtained from a man in his forties or fifties in good health and CMV-seronegative. CDR3s include the opening cysteine and the closing phenylalanine or tryptophan. Each record gives: D gene, V gene, clone size, J gene, CDR3 DNA, CDR3 protein. A D gene is named only where the DNA matches it firmly. Clone size appears in some rows only: once, few, many, or a class for an expanded clone.

TRBD1,TRBV19,-,TRBJ1-1,TGTGCCAGTAGTATAACCGCAGGGGGCACTGAAGCTTTCTTT,CASSITAGGTEAFF
-,TRBV28,-,TRBJ1-1,TGTGCCAGCAGTGGCGACAGCACTGAAGCTTTCTTT,CASSGDSTEAFF
TRBD1,TRBV19,once,TRBJ1-4,TGTGCCAGTAGTCTTGGGACAGGGGGCCGTGAAAAACTGTTTTTT,CASSLGTGGREKLFF
-,TRBV6-5,-,TRBJ2-3,TGTGCCAGCAGTTACTCGTCCGAGGTTACAGATACGCAGTATTTT,CASSYSSEVTDTQYF
TRBD1,TRBV6-1,medium-sized,TRBJ2-7,TGTGCCAGCAGTGAATCCGGGACAGGGGGGTACGAGCAGTACTTC,CASSESGTGGYEQYF
-,TRBV19,-,TRBJ2-2,TGTGCCAGTAGGGTAGGCCAGGGAGGTTCCGGGGAGCTGTTTTTT,CASRVGQGGSGELFF
-,TRBV7-9,-,TRBJ1-2,TGTGCCAGCAGTCCCGGTCCGGGGGTCTCTGGCTACACCTTC,CASSPGPGVSGYTF
TRBD2,TRBV25-1,-,TRBJ2-1,TGTGCCGGCAGCATGCGGGAGGGCTCCTACAATGAGCAGTTCTTC,CAGSMREGSYNEQFF
-,TRBV5-1,-,TRBJ2-7,TGCGCCAGCAGCTTGGCCTGGAAAAAGGGGGCCTACGAGCAGTACTTC,CASSLAWKKGAYEQYF
TRBD1,TRBV18,-,TRBJ1-2,TGTGCCAGCTCACCAACAAGACAGGGTTCGAACTATGGCTACACCTTC,CASSPTRQGSNYGYTF
-,TRBV7-2,-,TRBJ1-2,TGTGCCAGCAGCTTAGCCCCCGAAACAGGCTACACCTTC,CASSLAPETGYTF
TRBD1,TRBV11-1,-,TRBJ2-4,TGTGCCAGCAGCCCCCGGGACAGAAAAAACATTCAGTACTTC,CASSPRDRKNIQYF
-,TRBV30,-,TRBJ2-7,TGTGCCTGGAGTGCTTCTCCCTACGAGCAGTACTTC,CAWSASPYEQYF
-,TRBV28,-,TRBJ1-3,TGTGCCAGCAGTTCCCCGGCGGGCCTTGGAAACACCATATATTTT,CASSSPAGLGNTIYF
TRBD2,TRBV2,once,TRBJ2-1,TGTGCCAATGAGCGGGAGGACACCGAAAATGAGCAGTTCTTC,CANEREDTENEQFF
-,TRBV5-1,-,TRBJ2-1,TGCGCCAGCAGCTTGGATGGCTTCAATGAGCAGTTCTTC,CASSLDGFNEQFF
-,TRBV10-2,-,TRBJ1-5,TGCGCCAGTACTCAGGGGATAGGGGGAAGCAATCAGCCCCAGCATTTT,CASTQGIGGSNQPQHF
TRBD1,TRBV5-6,-,TRBJ2-5,TGTGCCAGCAGCTTGAACAGGGGGCGGCGAGAGACCCAGTACTTC,CASSLNRGRRETQYF
-,TRBV20-1,-,TRBJ1-5,TGCAGTGCTAGGACCGGGCAGCCCCAGCATTTT,CSARTGQPQHF
-,TRBV30,-,TRBJ2-7,TGTGCCTGGAGCAGAAATGACTACGAGCAGTACTTC,CAWSRNDYEQYF
TRBD2,TRBV15,-,TRBJ2-3,TGTGCCACGAAGAGGCCTAGCGGGAGGGCCCGGGTAGATACGCAGTATTTT,CATKRPSGRARVDTQYF
TRBD2,TRBV6-5,-,TRBJ2-5,TGTGCCAGCAGTTTTAGCCGGGGGGGCCAAGAGACCCAGTACTTC,CASSFSRGGQETQYF
-,TRBV18,-,TRBJ2-5,TGTGCCAGCTCGCGGGACCGACGACAAGAGACCCAGTACTTC,CASSRDRRQETQYF
TRBD2,TRBV11-2,-,TRBJ2-3,TGTGCCAGCAGCTCCCCTGGGGAGCGGGAGGGCCGGAGCACAGATACGCAGTATTTT,CASSSPGEREGRSTDTQYF
TRBD1,TRBV4-2,-,TRBJ2-5,TGTGCCAGCAGCCCGGGACAGGGGCAAGAGACCCAGTACTTC,CASSPGQGQETQYF
-,TRBV21-1,-,TRBJ2-5,-,CASSKVGRGTQYF
-,TRBV9,-,TRBJ2-3,TGTGCCAGCAGCGTTTCTACGAAAGATACGCAGTATTTT,CASSVSTKDTQYF
TRBD2,TRBV6-4,-,TRBJ2-3,TGTGCCAGCAGCCTAGGCGGGGGATCCACAGATACGCAGTATTTT,CASSLGGGSTDTQYF
TRBD1,TRBV5-6,few,TRBJ1-5,TGTGCCAGCAGCTTGACAGGGGGGCGCAATCAGCCCCAGCATTTT,CASSLTGGRNQPQHF
-,TRBV4-1,once,TRBJ1-2,TGCGCCAGCAGCCAAGAAGCCACCGGGACAATATATGGCTACACCTTC,CASSQEATGTIYGYTF
-,TRBV10-2,-,TRBJ2-3,TGCGCCAGCAGTGAGTCGAAACAGGTCTTTTCAGATACGCAGTATTTT,CASSESKQVFSDTQYF
TRBD1,TRBV6-5,-,TRBJ1-2,TGTGCCAGCAGCCGGGGCAGGGGGCGCCGTAACACCTTC,CASSRGRGRRNTF
-,TRBV13,-,TRBJ2-7,TGTGCCAGCAGCCCCCTGTCCGCTAGCGCCTACGAGCAGTACTTC,CASSPLSASAYEQYF
-,TRBV5-1,once,TRBJ2-3,TGCGCCAGCAGCTTGGACTACAAAAGCACAGATACGCAGTATTTT,CASSLDYKSTDTQYF
-,TRBV28,-,TRBJ1-4,TGTGCCAGCAGGGCAGGGGTGGGTGAAAAACTGTTTTTT,CASRAGVGEKLFF
-,TRBV19,-,TRBJ1-2,TGTGCCAGTAGTATCTCTAGTGCCGTCTATGGCTACACCTTC,CASSISSAVYGYTF
TRBD2,TRBV10-3,once,TRBJ2-1,TGTGCCATCAAACCCAGCGGGAGTATCAATGAGCAGTTCTTC,CAIKPSGSINEQFF
TRBD2,TRBV7-2,-,TRBJ2-2,TGTGCCAGCAGCTTAGTGGCTAGCGGGAGGGCCGGCACCGGGGAGCTGTTTTTT,CASSLVASGRAGTGELFF
-,TRBV5-4,-,TRBJ2-1,TGTGCCAGCAGCTTGGCCCCTCACAATGAGCAGTTCTTC,CASSLAPHNEQFF
-,TRBV29-1,once,TRBJ2-6,TGCAGCGTTACCCTCTCTGGGGCCAACGGCCTGACTTTC,CSVTLSGANGLTF
-,TRBV6-5,-,TRBJ2-7,TGTGCCAGCACCGGGGAGAACTCCTACGAGCAGTACTTC,CASTGENSYEQYF
-,TRBV7-7,-,TRBJ2-3,TGTGCTAGCAGCCGGGGTTACGACGCAAGCACAGATACGCAGTATTTT,CASSRGYDASTDTQYF